Presented here are 2 T cell receptor beta chains from one specimen sequenced in a study of T cells after yellow fever vaccination. Each CDR3 protein is one row after TCRdb ran MiXCR on the 5' RACE reads. The table lists 300,000 to 400,000 distinct CDR3 sequences, 3% to 4.5% of them singletons. This specimen was PBMCs, taken 5 days after the yellow fever booster vaccination. These receptors were taken from a man in his late teens or twenties who received the YFV17D yellow fever vaccine.

The genes are TRBV3-1 and TRBJ2-4, with 12 bases identical to TRBD1. Unmatched junction bases numbered 4, after V lost 4 bases and J lost 12 bases. Per the germline V gene, CDR1 is LGHDT and CDR2 is YNNKEL (reference sequence). This CDR3 region has 13 residues. For the CDR3, the DNA is TGTGCCAGCAGCCCGGGGACAGGGGGCTCTCAGTACTTC. As protein: CASSPGTGGSQYF.

The chain joins TRBV20-1 to TRBJ2-5; 14 nucleotides line up with TRBD2. Germline loops: CDR1 DFQATT, CDR2 SNEGSKA (reference sequence). V shed 6 bases, J shed 1 base, and the junction held 7 bases outside the gene matches. The CDR3 is made up of 16 amino acids. The chain's CDR3 is CSALGTSGSLQETQYF. CDR3 nucleotide sequence: TGCAGTGCCTTAGGGACTAGCGGGAGTCTCCAAGAGACCCAGTACTTC.